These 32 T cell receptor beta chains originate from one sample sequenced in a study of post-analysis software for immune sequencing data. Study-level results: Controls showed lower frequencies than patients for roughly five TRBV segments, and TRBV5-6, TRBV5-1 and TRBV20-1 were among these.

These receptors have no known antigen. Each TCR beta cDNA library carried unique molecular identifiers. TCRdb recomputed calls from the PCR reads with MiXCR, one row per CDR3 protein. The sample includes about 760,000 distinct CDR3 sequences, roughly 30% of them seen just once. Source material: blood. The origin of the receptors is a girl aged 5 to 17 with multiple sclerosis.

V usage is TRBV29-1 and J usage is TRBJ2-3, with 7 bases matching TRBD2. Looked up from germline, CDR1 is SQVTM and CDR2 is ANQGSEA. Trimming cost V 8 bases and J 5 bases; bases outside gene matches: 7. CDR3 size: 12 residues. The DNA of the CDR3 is TGCAGCACCTGGGGGGGGGTAGATACGCAGTATTTT. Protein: CSTWGGVDTQYF.

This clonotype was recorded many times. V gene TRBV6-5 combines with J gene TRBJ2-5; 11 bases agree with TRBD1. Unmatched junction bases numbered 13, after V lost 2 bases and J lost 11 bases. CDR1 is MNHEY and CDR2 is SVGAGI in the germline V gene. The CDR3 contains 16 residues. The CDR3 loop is CASSYHRGQGAREQYF. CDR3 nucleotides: TGTGCCAGCAGTTACCATCGAGGACAGGGGGCTAGAGAGCAGTACTTC.

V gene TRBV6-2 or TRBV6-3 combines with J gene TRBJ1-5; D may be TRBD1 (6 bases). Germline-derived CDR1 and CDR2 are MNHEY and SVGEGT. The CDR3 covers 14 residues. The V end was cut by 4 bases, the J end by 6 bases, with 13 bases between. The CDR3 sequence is CASSWGQVSQPQHF. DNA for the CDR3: TGTGCCAGCAGTTGGGGACAAGTCTCTCAGCCCCAGCATTTT.

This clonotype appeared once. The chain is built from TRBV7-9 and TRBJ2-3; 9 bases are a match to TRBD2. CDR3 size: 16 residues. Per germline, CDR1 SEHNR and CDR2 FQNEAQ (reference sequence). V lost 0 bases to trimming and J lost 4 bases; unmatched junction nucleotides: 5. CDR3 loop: CASSLAGSGSSDTQYF. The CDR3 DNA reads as TGTGCCAGCAGCTTAGCGGGTAGCGGGAGCTCAGATACGCAGTATTTT.

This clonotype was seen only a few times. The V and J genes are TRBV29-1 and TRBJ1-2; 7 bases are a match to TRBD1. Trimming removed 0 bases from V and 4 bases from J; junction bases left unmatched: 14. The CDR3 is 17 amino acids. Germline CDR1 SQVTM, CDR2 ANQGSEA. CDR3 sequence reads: CSVEDRGRVNRGYGYTF. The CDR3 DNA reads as TGCAGCGTTGAAGATCGGGGAAGGGTGAACAGGGGCTATGGCTACACCTTC.

The CDR3 is CASSYALGGSGYTF. In DNA, the CDR3 is TGTGCCAGCAGTTATGCGTTAGGGGGGAGCGGCTACACCTTC. The chain is built from TRBV6-5 and TRBJ1-2; possible D gene TRBD1, 6 bases. Germline CDR1 is MNHEY and CDR2 is SVGAGI. The CDR3 runs 14 residues. Trimming pared 3 bases from V and 8 bases from J, leaving 16 bases between.

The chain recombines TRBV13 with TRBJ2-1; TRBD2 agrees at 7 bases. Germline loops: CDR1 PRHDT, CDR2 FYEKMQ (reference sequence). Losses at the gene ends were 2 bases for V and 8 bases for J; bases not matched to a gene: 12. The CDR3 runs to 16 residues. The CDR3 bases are TGTGCCAGCAGCTTAAGAGGGAGGGCGTCCTTTGATGAGCAGTTCTTC. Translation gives CASSLRGRASFDEQFF.

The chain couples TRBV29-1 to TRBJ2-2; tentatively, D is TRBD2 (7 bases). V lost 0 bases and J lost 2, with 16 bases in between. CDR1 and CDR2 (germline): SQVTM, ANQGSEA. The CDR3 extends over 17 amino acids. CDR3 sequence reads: CSVEDGRGAGNTGELFF. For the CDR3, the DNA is TGCAGCGTTGAAGATGGTCGGGGGGCAGGCAACACCGGGGAGCTGTTTTTT.

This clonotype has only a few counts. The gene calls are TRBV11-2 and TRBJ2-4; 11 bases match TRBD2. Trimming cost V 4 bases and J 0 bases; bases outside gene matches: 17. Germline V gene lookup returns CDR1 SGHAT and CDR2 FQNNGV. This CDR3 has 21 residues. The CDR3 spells CASSYPPWTSGRYLAKNIQYF. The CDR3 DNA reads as TGTGCCAGCAGCTACCCCCCTTGGACTAGCGGGCGTTACTTAGCCAAAAACATTCAGTACTTC.

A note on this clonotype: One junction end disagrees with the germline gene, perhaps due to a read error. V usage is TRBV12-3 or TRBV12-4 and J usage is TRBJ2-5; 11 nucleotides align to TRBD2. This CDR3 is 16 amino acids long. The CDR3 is CASSLFSGGEKESQYF. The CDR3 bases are TGTGCCAGCAGTTTATTTAGCGGGGGGGAGAAAGAGTCCCAGTACTTC.

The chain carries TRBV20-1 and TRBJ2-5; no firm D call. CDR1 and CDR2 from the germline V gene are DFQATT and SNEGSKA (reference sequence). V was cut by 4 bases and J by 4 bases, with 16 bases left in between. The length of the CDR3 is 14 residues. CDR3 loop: CSATRSGQVETQYF. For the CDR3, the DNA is TGCAGTGCTACCCGAAGTGGGCAAGTAGAGACCCAGTACTTC.

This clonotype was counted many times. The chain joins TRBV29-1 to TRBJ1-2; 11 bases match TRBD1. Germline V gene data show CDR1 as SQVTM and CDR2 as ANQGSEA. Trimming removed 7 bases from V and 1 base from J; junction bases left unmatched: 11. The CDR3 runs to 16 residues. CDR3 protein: CSAEVRTGGFNYGYTF. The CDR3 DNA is TGCAGCGCCGAAGTGAGGACAGGGGGCTTTAACTATGGCTACACCTTC. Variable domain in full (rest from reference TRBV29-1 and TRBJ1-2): SAVISQKPSRDICQRGTSLTIQCQVDSQVTMMFWYRQQPGQSLTLIATANQGSEATYESGFVIDKFPISRPNLTFSTLTVSNMSPEDSSIYLCSAEVRTGGFNYGYTFGSGTRLTVV.

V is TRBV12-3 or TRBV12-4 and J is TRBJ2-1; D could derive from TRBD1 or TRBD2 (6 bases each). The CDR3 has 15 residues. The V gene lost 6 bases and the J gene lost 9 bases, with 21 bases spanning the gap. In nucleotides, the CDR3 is TGTGCCAGCAGCCTTGGTTCGTGGGGGGCCGGTGAGCAGTTCTTC. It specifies CASSLGSWGAGEQFF.

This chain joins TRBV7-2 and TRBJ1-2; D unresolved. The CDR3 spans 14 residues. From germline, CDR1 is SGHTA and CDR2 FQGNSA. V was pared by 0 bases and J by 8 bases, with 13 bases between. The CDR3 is CASSLAGGNEGYTF. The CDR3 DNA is TGTGCCAGCAGCTTAGCGGGCGGGAATGAAGGCTACACCTTC. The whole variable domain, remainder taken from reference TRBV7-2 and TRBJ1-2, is GAGVSQSPSNKVTEKGKDVELRCDPISGHTALYWYRQSLGQGLEFLIYFQGNSAPDKSGLPSDRFSAERTGGSVSTLTIQRTQQEDSAVYLCASSLAGGNEGYTFGSGTRLTVV.

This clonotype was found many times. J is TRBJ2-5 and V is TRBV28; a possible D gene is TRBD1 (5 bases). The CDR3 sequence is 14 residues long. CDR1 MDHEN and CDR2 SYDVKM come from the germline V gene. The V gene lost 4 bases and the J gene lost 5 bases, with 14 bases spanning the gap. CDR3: CASSSLGARETQYF. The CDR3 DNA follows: TGTGCCAGCAGTTCCCTAGGGGCGCGGGAGACCCAGTACTTC.

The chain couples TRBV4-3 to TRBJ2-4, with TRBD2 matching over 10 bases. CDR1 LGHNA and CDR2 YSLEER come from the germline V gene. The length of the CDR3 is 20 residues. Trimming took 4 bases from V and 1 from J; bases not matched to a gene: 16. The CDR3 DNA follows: TGCGCCAGCAGCCCCCTCTATAAGGCTAGCGGGAGTTCTGCCAAAAACATTCAGTACTTC. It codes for CASSPLYKASGSSAKNIQYF.

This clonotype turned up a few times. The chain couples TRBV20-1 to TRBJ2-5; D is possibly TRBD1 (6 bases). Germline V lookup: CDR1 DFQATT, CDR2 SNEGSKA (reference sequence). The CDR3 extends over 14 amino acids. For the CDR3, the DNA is TGCAGCGCCGCCTTGGGCAGGGGCCAAGAGACCCAGTACTTC. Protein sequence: CSAALGRGQETQYF.

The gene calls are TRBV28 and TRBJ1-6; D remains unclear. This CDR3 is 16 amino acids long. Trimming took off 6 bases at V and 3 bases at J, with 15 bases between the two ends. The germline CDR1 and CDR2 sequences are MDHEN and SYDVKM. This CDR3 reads CASSRDHFFYNSPLHF. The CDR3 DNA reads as TGTGCCAGCAGCCGTGATCATTTTTTCTATAATTCACCCCTCCACTTT.

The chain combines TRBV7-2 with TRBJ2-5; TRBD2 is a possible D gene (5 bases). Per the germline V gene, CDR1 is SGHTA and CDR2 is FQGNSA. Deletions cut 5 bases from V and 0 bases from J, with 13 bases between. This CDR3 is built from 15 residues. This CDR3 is CASSKGGSYQETQYF. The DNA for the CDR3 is TGTGCCAGCAGCAAAGGAGGCTCGTACCAAGAGACCCAGTACTTC.

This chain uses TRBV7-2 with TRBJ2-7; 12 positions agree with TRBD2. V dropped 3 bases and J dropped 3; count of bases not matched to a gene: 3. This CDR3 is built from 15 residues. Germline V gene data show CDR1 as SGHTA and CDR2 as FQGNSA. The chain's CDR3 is CASSFLAGGNYEQYF. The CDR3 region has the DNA TGTGCCAGCAGCTTTCTAGCGGGAGGGAACTACGAGCAGTACTTC.

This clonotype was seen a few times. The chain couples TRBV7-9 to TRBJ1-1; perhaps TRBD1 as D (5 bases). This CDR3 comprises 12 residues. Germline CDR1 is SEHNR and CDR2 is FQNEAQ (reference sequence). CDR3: CSNFGGDTEAFF. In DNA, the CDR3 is TGTTCGAACTTCGGGGGTGACACTGAAGCTTTCTTT.

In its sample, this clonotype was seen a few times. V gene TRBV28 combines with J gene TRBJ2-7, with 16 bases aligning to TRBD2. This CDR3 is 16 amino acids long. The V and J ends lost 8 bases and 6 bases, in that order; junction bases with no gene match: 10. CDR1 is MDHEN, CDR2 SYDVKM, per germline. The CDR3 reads CASEGLAGGPIREQYF. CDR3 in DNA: TGTGCCAGCGAGGGACTAGCGGGAGGGCCCATCCGCGAGCAGTACTTC.

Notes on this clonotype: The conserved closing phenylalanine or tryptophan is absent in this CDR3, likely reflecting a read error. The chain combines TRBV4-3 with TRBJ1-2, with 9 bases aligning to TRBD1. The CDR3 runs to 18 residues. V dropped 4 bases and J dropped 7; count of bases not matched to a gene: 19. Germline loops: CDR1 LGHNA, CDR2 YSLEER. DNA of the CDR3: TGCGCCAGCAGCCTCCAAACAGGGGGCTTTTCTTCGCCCAGTGGCTACACCTGC. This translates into CASSLQTGGFSSPSGYTC.

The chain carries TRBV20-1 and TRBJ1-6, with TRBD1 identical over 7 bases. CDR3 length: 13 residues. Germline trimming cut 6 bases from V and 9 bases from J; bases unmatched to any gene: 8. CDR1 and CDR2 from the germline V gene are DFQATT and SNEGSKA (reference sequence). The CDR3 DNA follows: TGCAGTGCAACCGGGACAGCGACTTCACCCCTCCACTTT. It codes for CSATGTATSPLHF.

The CDR3: CASSPGTGPWTDTQYF. CDR3 bases: TGTGCCAGCAGTCCCGGGACAGGGCCTTGGACAGATACGCAGTATTTT. V and J are TRBV27 and TRBJ2-3; the match to TRBD1 covers 9 bases. The CDR3 loop spans 16 amino acids. Germline V gene lookup returns CDR1 MNHEY and CDR2 SMNVEV (reference sequence). V lost 5 bases to trimming and J lost 3 bases; unmatched junction nucleotides: 9.

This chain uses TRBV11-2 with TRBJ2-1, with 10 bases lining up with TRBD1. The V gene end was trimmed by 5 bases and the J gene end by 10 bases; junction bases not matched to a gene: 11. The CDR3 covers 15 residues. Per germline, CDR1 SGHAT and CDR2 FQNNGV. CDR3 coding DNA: TGTGCCAGCAGCACCCGGGACAGGGGTTGGGGCGAGCAGTTCTTC. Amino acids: CASSTRDRGWGEQFF.

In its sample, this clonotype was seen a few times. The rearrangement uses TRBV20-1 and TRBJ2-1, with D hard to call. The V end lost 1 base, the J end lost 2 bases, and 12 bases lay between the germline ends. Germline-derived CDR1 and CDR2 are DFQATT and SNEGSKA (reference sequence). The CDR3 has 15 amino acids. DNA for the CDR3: TGCAGTGCTAGAGTTCTAAGCGTGACCTACAATGAGCAGTTCTTC. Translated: CSARVLSVTYNEQFF.

In DNA, the CDR3 is TGCGCCAGCAGCTTGGGGACAGGGGCCGGCTACACCTTC. Amino acid sequence: CASSLGTGAGYTF. V gene TRBV5-1 combines with J gene TRBJ1-2; 9 bases fit TRBD1. V was clipped by 0 bases and J by 8 bases; unmatched bases: 2. The germline gives CDR1 SGHRS, CDR2 YFSETQ. The CDR3 loop spans 13 amino acids.

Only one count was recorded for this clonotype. CDR3 loop: CSAPPGIRGYEQYF. CDR3 in DNA: TGCAGTGCGCCTCCAGGTATACGGGGCTACGAGCAGTACTTC. This chain uses TRBV20-1 with TRBJ2-4, with a possible D match to TRBD2 (5 bases). Matching the DNA end better, TRBJ2-7 makes the J call doubtful. This CDR3 comprises 14 residues. Germline CDR1 and CDR2: DFQATT and SNEGSKA (reference sequence).

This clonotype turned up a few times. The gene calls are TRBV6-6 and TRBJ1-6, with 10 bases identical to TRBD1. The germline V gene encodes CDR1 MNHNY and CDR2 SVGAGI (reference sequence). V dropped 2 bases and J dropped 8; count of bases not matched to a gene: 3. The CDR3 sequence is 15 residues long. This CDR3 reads CASSYRQGAYSPLHF. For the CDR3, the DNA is TGTGCCAGCAGTTACCGACAGGGGGCTTATTCACCCCTCCACTTT.

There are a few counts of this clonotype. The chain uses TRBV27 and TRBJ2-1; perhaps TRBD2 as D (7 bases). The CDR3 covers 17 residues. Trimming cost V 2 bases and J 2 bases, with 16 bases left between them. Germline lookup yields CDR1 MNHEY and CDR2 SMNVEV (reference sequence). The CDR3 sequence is CASSLGVRGGAYNEQFF. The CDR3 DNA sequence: TGTGCCAGCAGTTTAGGGGTGCGCGGGGGCGCCTACAATGAGCAGTTCTTC.

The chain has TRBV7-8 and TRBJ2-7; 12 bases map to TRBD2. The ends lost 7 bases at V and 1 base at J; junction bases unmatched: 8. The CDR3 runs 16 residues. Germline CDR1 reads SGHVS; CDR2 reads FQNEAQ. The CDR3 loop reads CASNELAGGQSYEQYF. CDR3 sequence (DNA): TGTGCCAGCAACGAACTAGCGGGAGGACAGTCCTACGAGCAGTACTTC. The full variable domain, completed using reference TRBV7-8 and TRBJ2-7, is GAGVSQSPRYKVAKRGQDVALRCDPISGHVSLFWYQQALGQGPEFLTYFQNEAQLDKSGLPSDRFFAERPEGSVSTLKIQRTQQEDSAVYLCASNELAGGQSYEQYFGPGTRLTVT.